The sequence of this T cell receptor beta chain was determined in a study of shared clonotypes between healthy human individuals (TCRdb year 2020). Turning to the overall study: A few men and a couple of women, aged 18 to 49 years, made up the cohort. Each donor's leukapheresis produced roughly between roughly 0.85 and 9.5 billion PBMCs. The study deeply sequenced blood TCR repertoires of several healthy adults to estimate repertoire size and the extent of clonotype sharing between individuals. For each donor, CD4 naive and CD4 memory were each run on three plates, CD8 naive on two plates, and CD8 memory on one plate. To increase sequencing depth and limit assay-specific biases, different laboratories used diverse techniques to prepare libraries and sequence TCR repertoires.

Overall results and qualifications from the work: Incomplete sequencing was indicated by rarefaction of sorted-subset datasets, despite the large sequencing depth. Naive subsets generally had larger estimated clonotype richness than memory subsets. Pairwise subsampling indicated that sequencing depth was expected to affect the degree of clonotype sharing among donors. Because the study included a small number of donors, the genetic and exposure-history diversity represented was limited. Approximately 4.8% of naive CD4, 3.5% of naive CD8, approximately 2% of memory CD4, and less than 0.45% of memory CD8 clonotypes were shared across a handful of donors. Sampling was restricted to blood, and TCR repertoires in tissue are likely to differ from TCR repertoires in blood. Compared with non-shared clonotypes, clonotypes shared by all four sorted-subset donors had higher generation probabilities.

Regarding this clone: Its antigen remains unidentified. The record has no base qualities; no much larger clone is one base away.

Unmatched junction bases come to 5, with V trimmed by 0 bases and J by 0 bases. The CDR3 runs 16 amino acids, cysteine and phenylalanine included. The read is trimmed to its CDR3 DNA, 48 bases read in frame from base 1. CDR1 and CDR2, per the germline V gene, are SGHRS and YFSETQ. TCR CDR3 regions were amplified from genomic DNA by multiplex PCR using the deep immunoSEQ assay. Genomic DNA extracted from each cell subset was distributed evenly over all wells of several immunoSEQ 96-well plates, and each plate served as one replicate. Each replicate PCR for sorted subsets received 150 to 250 ng genomic DNA, equal to 30,000 or so T cell genomes. The purified libraries were quantified using a Qubit 3.0 fluorometer, sized with a Bioanalyzer 2100, and then quantified again using the KAPA Library Quantification kit. Each immunoSEQ 96-well plate was sequenced on its own single-read 150-cycle Illumina NextSeq 550 flow cell. For the original study's pipeline: Because the immunoSEQ output included only junctional sequences and no quality scores, the filtering could not be the same as the filtering used for full-length reads. To assign V/J genes and CDR3, sequences were annotated against IMGT germline references using PyIR, a Python wrapper for IgBLAST v1.9. Reads with weak V/J assignments (E-value above 1e-6), missing CDR3, stop codons, out-of-frame junctions, or ambiguous translated residues were removed. V3J clonotypes were defined by identical inferred V gene, J gene, and CDR3 amino acid sequence. To compute the percentage overlap between repertoires, the number of shared unique clonotypes was divided by the size of the smaller repertoire. RTK rarefaction, the Chao1 estimator, and Recon v2.1 estimates of unobserved clonotypes were used to assess repertoire richness. Generation probabilities for all TCRbeta clonotypes obtained by the gDNA method from four donors were computed using OLGA. TCRdb's version of the immuneACCESS table is confined to in-frame rearrangements and falls short of the full clone set. An unresolved V gene accounts for under half of the shortfall where checked; the remainder is of unknown origin. V, J and clone size derive from that table, while D and trimming were established from the DNA sequence. The sample table lists about 2 million clones, roughly 94% of them with a count of one. Together, the top ten hold 0.1% to 0.15% of the sample.

The donors were healthy, HIV-negative adults with no recently reported acute infections or vaccinations. Only Caucasian adults living in Nashville, Tennessee, USA were represented among the donors. CD4+ T cells were enriched through magnetic negative selection, after which naive cells were positively selected on CD45RA and the remaining negative fraction served as the memory subset. Blood was obtained by leukapheresis, after which PBMCs were separated by Ficoll-Histopaque density gradient centrifugation and cryopreserved in liquid nitrogen vapor phase. Analytical flow cytometry was used to check the purity and quantity of every magnetically sorted T cell population. Each sorted fraction had its genomic DNA isolated and then quantified by UV absorbance on a Nanodrop 2000c.

The clonotype comes from a man between 18 and 29 years old in good health. Recombination joined TRBV5-1 with TRBJ1-2, with TRBD1 identical over 7 junction bases. Source material: naive CD4+ T cells sorted from blood. Read against the paper, the sample's cell subset or site label means: CD45RA+ positively selected. The CDR3 reads as follows: CASSLEGQGANYGYTF. The nucleotide sequence reads as follows: TGCGCCAGCAGCTTGGAAGGCCAGGGGGCTAACTATGGCTACACCTTC.